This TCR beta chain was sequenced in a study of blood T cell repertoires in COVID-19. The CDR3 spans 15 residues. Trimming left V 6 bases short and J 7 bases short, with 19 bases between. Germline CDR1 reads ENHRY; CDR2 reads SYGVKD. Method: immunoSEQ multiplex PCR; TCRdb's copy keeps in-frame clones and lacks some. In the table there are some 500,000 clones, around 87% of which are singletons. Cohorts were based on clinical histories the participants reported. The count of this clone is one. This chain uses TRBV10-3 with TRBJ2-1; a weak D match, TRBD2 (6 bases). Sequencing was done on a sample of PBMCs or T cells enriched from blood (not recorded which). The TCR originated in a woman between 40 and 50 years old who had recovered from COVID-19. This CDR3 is CAIRNTGTETNEQFF. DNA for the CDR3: TGTGCCATCAGAAATACCGGGACTGAAACTAATGAGCAGTTCTTC.